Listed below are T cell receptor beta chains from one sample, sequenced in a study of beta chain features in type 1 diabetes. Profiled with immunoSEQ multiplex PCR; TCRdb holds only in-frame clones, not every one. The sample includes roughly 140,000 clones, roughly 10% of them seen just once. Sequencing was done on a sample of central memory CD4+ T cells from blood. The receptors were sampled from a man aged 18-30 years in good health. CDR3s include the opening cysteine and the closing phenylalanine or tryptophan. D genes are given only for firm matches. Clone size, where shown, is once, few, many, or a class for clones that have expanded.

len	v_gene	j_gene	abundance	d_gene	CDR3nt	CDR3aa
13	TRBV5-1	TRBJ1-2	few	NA	TGCGCCAGCAGCTTGTCGGGGATGGATGGCTACACCTTC	CASSLSGMDGYTF
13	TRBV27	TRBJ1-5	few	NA	TGTGCCAGCAGGAGAGGGGGCAATCAGCCCCAGCATTTT	CASRRGGNQPQHF
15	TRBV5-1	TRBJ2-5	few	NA	TGCGCCAGCAGCTTGGCCTCTGTGTACCAAGAGACCCAGTACTTC	CASSLASVYQETQYF
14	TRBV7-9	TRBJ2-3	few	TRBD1	TGTGCCAGCAGCCCGGGACAGGGGCTGGGTACGCAGTATTTT	CASSPGQGLGTQYF
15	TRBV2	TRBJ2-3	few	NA	TGTGCCAGCGTTGGCCTAGCGCTCCGCACAGATACGCAGTATTTT	CASVGLALRTDTQYF
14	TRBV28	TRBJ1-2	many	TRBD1	TGTGCCAGCAGTTACGAACAGGGGGCCCATGGCTACACCTTC	CASSYEQGAHGYTF
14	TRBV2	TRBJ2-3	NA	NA	TGTGCCAGCAGTGAAGCGCTTCAAGGGGGTACGCAGTATTTT	CASSEALQGGTQYF
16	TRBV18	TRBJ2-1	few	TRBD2	TGTGCCAGCTCACCCCGACTAGCGGGAGGAAACAATGAGCAGTTCTTC	CASSPRLAGGNNEQFF
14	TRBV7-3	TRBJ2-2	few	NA	TGTGCCAGCAGCTTCCGCGAAGGAACCGGGGAGCTGTTTTTT	CASSFREGTGELFF
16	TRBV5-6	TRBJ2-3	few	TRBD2	TGTGCCAGCAGACCCCGGACTAGCGGGGGGTCGGATACGCAGTATTTT	CASRPRTSGGSDTQYF
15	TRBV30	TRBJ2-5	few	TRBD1	TGTGCCTGGACCCTCCCCGGACAGGGTAAAGAGACCCAGTACTTC	CAWTLPGQGKETQYF
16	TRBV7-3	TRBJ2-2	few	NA	TGTGCCAGCAGCTACGGGCCAGTAGACGTAACCGGGGAGCTGTTTTTT	CASSYGPVDVTGELFF
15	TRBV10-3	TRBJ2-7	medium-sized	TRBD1	TGTGCCATCAGGGGGACAGGGGATGCAGCCTACGAGCAGTACTTC	CAIRGTGDAAYEQYF
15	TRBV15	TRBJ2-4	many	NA	TGTGCCACCAGCAGAGATACCCCCGGTGGGAACATTCAGTACTTC	CATSRDTPGGNIQYF
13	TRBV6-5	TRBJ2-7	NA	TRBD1	TGTGCCAGCAATGACAGGGTTTCGTACGAGCAGTACTTC	CASNDRVSYEQYF
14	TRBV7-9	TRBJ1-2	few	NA	TGTGCCAGCAGCTTGGAGGTCAACCACTATGGCTACACCTTC	CASSLEVNHYGYTF
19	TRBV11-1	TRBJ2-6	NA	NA	TGTGCCAGCAGCAGTCCTGAGGCTCGAAACCCCTCTGGGGCCAACGTCCTGACTTTC	CASSSPEARNPSGANVLTF
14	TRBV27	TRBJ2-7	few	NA	TGTGCCAGCAGTCCTAGGGATTCGCGCTACGAGCAGTACTTC	CASSPRDSRYEQYF
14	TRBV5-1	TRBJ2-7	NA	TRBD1	TGCGCCAGCAGCTTAACGGACAGGGGATACGAGCAGTACTTC	CASSLTDRGYEQYF
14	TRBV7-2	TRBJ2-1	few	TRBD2	TGTGCCAGCAGCTTCGGGACTAGCGGGAATGGTCAGTTCTTC	CASSFGTSGNGQFF
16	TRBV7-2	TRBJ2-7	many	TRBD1	TGTGCCAGCAGCTTTAAGTCGGGACAGGGTGGCCACGAGCAGTACTTC	CASSFKSGQGGHEQYF
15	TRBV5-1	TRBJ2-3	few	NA	TGCGCCAGCAGCTTGGCGGGCCAGAGCGGGGATACGCAGTATTTT	CASSLAGQSGDTQYF
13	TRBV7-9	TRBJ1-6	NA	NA	TGTGCCAGCAGCTTAGATGGGGGTTCACCCCTCCACTTT	CASSLDGGSPLHF
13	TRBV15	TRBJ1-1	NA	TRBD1	TGTGCCCTTACGACAGGGCGAGGAACTGAAGCTTTCTTT	CALTTGRGTEAFF
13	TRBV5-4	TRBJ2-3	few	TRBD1	TGTGCCAGCAGCTTAGACAGGGAAGATACGCAGTATTTT	CASSLDREDTQYF
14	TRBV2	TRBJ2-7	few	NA	TGTGCCAGCAGTGAAGGGACGGGACCCTACGAGCAGTACTTC	CASSEGTGPYEQYF
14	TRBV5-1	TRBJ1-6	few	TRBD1	TGCGCCAGCAGCTTCCCAGGGGGCCAGTCACCCCTCCACTTT	CASSFPGGQSPLHF
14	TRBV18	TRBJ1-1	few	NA	TGTGCCAGCTCACCTACCTATGTGAACACTGAAGCTTTCTTT	CASSPTYVNTEAFF
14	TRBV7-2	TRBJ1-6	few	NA	TGTGCCAGCAGCTTCCAGGGTAATAATTCACCCCTCCACTTT	CASSFQGNNSPLHF
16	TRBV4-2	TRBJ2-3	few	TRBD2	TGTGCCAGCAGTCACGGCCGGGCGGGAGGGCCTGATACGCAGTATTTT	CASSHGRAGGPDTQYF
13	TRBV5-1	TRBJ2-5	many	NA	TGCGCCAGCAGCTTGTTACCGCAAGAGACCCAGTACTTC	CASSLLPQETQYF
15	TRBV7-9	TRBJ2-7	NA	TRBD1	TGTGCCAGCAGCTTACTCGGACAGGGGGCCTACGAGCAGTACTTC	CASSLLGQGAYEQYF